A single sample is the source of the 8 T cell receptor beta chains below, sequenced in a study of blood T cell repertoires in COVID-19. Produced via immunoSEQ multiplex PCR; TCRdb's table is partial and in-frame only. The sample yields about 200,000 clones, about 88% seen once. Sequencing was done on a sample of peripheral blood. The source is a woman older than 75 with acute or convalescent COVID-19.

The chain carries TRBV7-9 and TRBJ1-5; weak D call: TRBD1 (6 bases). The CDR3 has 15 amino acids. Trimming removed 3 bases at V and 3 bases at J, with 12 bases between. CDR1 is SEHNR, CDR2 FQNEAQ, per germline (reference sequence). The CDR3 region has the DNA TGTGCCAGCAGCTTCGGACAGTCTGCCAATCAGCCCCAGCATTTT. This sequence encodes CASSFGQSANQPQHF.

Only one count was recorded for this clone. The chain couples TRBV12-3 or TRBV12-4 to TRBJ2-5, with a weak D call TRBD1 (5 bases). V was pared by 7 bases and J by 5 bases, with 14 bases between. This CDR3 has 13 amino acids. CDR3 DNA sequence: TGTGCCAGCAACCGCAGGGAAGTCGAGACCCAGTACTTC. Its translation is CASNRREVETQYF.

The chain joins TRBV6-5 to TRBJ1-5; D may be TRBD1 (5 bases). The CDR3 covers 13 residues. V was pared by 6 bases and J by 2 bases, with 8 bases between. Germline CDR1 and CDR2: MNHEY and SVGAGI. In nucleotides, the CDR3 is TGTGCCAGCAGCGACAGTCGCAATCAGCCCCAGCATTTT. Amino acid sequence: CASSDSRNQPQHF.

The rearrangement links TRBV27 to TRBJ1-4, with 8 bases matching TRBD1. Germline trimming cut 6 bases from V and 3 bases from J; bases unmatched to any gene: 6. CDR3 length: 15 amino acids. Germline CDR1 and CDR2: MNHEY and SMNVEV (reference sequence). CDR3 DNA: TGTGCCAGCAGGGTGTGGGACAGGCCTAATGAAAAACTGTTTTTT. Translation: CASRVWDRPNEKLFF.

This sequence joins TRBV5-1 and TRBJ2-1; 10 bases map to TRBD2. The germline V gene has CDR1 SGHRS and CDR2 YFSETQ. The CDR3 spans 15 residues. J lost 9 bases, V lost 1 base, and 7 bases had no gene match. CDR3 nucleotides: TGCGCCAGCAGCTTGATCGGGACTAGCGTTTCTGAGCAGTTCTTC. Protein product: CASSLIGTSVSEQFF.

This clone was observed a single time. The chain employs TRBV7-2 and TRBJ1-6; weak D call: TRBD1 (5 bases). The CDR3 spans 12 residues. V shed 7 bases and J shed 15 bases, with 16 bases lying between them. Germline CDR1 is SGHTA and CDR2 is FQGNSA. The CDR3, as DNA: TGTGCCAGCACCTGGGGCCTTTTGGACCTCCACTTT. Translating it yields CASTWGLLDLHF.

This rearrangement joins TRBV7-9 to TRBJ2-1, with TRBD2 matching over 7 bases. Germline V gives CDR1 SEHNR, CDR2 FQNEAQ (reference sequence). V shed 5 bases, J shed 5 bases, and the junction held 21 bases outside the gene matches. The CDR3 contains 19 residues. CDR3 sequence reads: CASSPPLWGEGLLNNEQFF. DNA for the CDR3: TGTGCCAGCAGCCCGCCTCTTTGGGGGGAGGGCCTTCTTAACAATGAGCAGTTCTTC.

The rearrangement joins TRBV5-6 to TRBJ2-5; D uncertain. The CDR3 sequence is 15 residues long. CDR1 and CDR2 from the germline V gene are SGHDT and YYEEEE. V was trimmed by 3 bases and J by 1 base, leaving 13 bases between them. Here the CDR3 DNA reads TGTGCCAGCAGCTCAATACAGAATCCCCAAGAGACCCAGTACTTC. Protein product: CASSSIQNPQETQYF.